The 18 T cell receptor beta chains reported below all come from one sample, sequenced in a study of CD8+CD57+ T cells in acquired aplastic anemia. The study profiled TCR beta VDJ and CDR3 using genomic DNA as template. TCRdb used MiXCR to reprocess the reads, holding one entry per CDR3 protein. The data show 200,000 to 300,000 distinct CDR3 sequences, approximately 86% seen once. Whoever was chosen for sequencing had shown CD8+CD57+ cell expansion by flow cytometry. The sequenced material came from sorted CD4+, CD8+, or CD8+CD57+ T cells (not recorded which) from PBMCs. The receptor source for this set is a human donor with aplastic anemia.

This chain links TRBV10-1 with TRBJ1-1; D is unresolved. Looked up from germline, CDR1 is WNHNN and CDR2 is SYGVQD (reference sequence). Trimming took off 4 bases at V and 1 base at J, with 7 bases between the two ends. This CDR3 region has 13 residues. CDR3 in amino acids: CASSGTSNTEAFF. DNA for the CDR3: TGCGCCAGCAGTGGGACGTCGAACACTGAAGCTTTCTTT.

The chain is built from TRBV11-2 and TRBJ2-7; 7 bases line up with TRBD2. CDR1 and CDR2 from the germline V gene are SGHAT and FQNNGV. V shed 5 bases and J 0 bases; nucleotides not matched to a gene: 19. The CDR3 is 19 amino acids. The CDR3 region is CASSGKAGIPMVSSYEQYF. DNA for the CDR3: TGTGCCAGCAGCGGCAAAGCGGGGATCCCTATGGTATCCTCCTACGAGCAGTACTTC.

The sample holds one count of this clonotype. This rearrangement joins TRBV7-2 to TRBJ2-7, with D unclear. CDR1 and CDR2 from the germline V gene are SGHTA and FQGNSA. V lost 1 base and J lost 4, with 23 bases in between. The CDR3 extends over 18 amino acids. CDR3 residues: CASSLEASTDTQYYEQYV. The DNA of the CDR3 is TGTGCCAGCAGCTTAGAGGCCAGCACAGATACGCAGTATTACGAGCAGTACGTC.

The chain couples TRBV10-3 to TRBJ2-5, with D maybe TRBD1 (5 bases). The CDR3 is made up of 14 amino acids. Germline V gene data show CDR1 as ENHRY and CDR2 as SYGVKD. Between the trimmed V and J ends, which lost 4 bases and 11 bases, there was a span of 20 bases. For the CDR3, the DNA is TGTGCCATCAGTGCCGCCGCAGGGTTATACGCGCAGTACTTC. Its protein is CAISAAAGLYAQYF.

This chain connects TRBV5-1 to TRBJ2-3, with D possibly TRBD2 on 6 matching bases. Per germline, CDR1 SGHRS and CDR2 YFSETQ. The length of the CDR3 is 17 residues. V lost 4 bases and J 2 bases, leaving 20 bases between the germline ends. The CDR3 nucleotides are TGCGCCAGCAGCGCAGAGGTGGCTAGCGCGGTCACAGATACGCAGTATTTT. This gives the protein CASSAEVASAVTDTQYF.

This chain uses TRBV7-3 with TRBJ1-1, with a weak D call TRBD1 (6 bases). V was trimmed by 8 bases and J by 14 bases, leaving 30 bases between them. The CDR3 is made up of 15 amino acids. Germline CDR1 is SGHTA and CDR2 is FQGTGA. The CDR3 reads CASSRQVNAVEHAFF. The CDR3 nucleotides read TGTGCCAGCTCAAGACAGGTCAACGCCGTTGAACACGCGTTCTTT.

As concerns this clonotype: The germline gene is not matched at one end of the junction; a read error may be the cause. The genes are TRBV7-9 and TRBJ2-5; no firm D call. CDR3 size: 14 residues. Germline CDR1 is SEHNR and CDR2 is FQNEAQ (reference sequence). CDR3 bases: TGTGCCACCAGCAGAGGCAGAGGCCGAGAGACCGAGTACTTC. Amino acid sequence: CATSRGRGRETEYF.

Remarks on this clonotype: One junction end disagrees with the germline gene, perhaps due to a read error. CDR3 residues: CASSRLDSGRGENF. The CDR3, as DNA: TGTGCCAGCAGCCGGTTGGATAGCGGGAGGGGGGAGAATTTT. The chain is built from TRBV7-9 and TRBJ2-3, with 11 bases lining up with TRBD2. This CDR3 has 14 residues. Germline V gene data show CDR1 as SEHNR and CDR2 as FQNEAQ (reference sequence).

In the case of this clonotype: The missing conserved phenylalanine or tryptophan at the end of this CDR3 makes a read error likely. The limits of the CDR3 on the DNA are not certain, so only TCRdb's listed CDR3 is given. The chain couples TRBV2 to TRBJ1-2; the D segment call TRBD1 is taken from the table without a DNA check. Germline loops: CDR1 SNHLY, CDR2 FYNNEI. The length of the CDR3 is 13 amino acids, counting both ends. CDR3 in amino acids: CASSPGQNYGYTL.

This chain links TRBV12-3 or TRBV12-4 with TRBJ2-7; D gene ambiguous. CDR3 length equals 13 residues. Trimming removed 6 bases at V and 3 bases at J, with 12 bases between. In DNA form, the CDR3 reads TGTGCCAGCAGAAACGCCGCTAGCTACGAGCAGTACTTC. This translates into CASRNAASYEQYF.

The gene calls are TRBV24-1 and TRBJ2-1, with D tentatively TRBD1 or TRBD2 (6 bases each). CDR3 size: 13 residues. The germline V gene encodes CDR1 KGHDR and CDR2 SFDVKD. V was shortened by 9 bases and J by 4 bases, with 12 bases between the two germline ends. The CDR3 DNA reads as TGTGCCACCCTGGGGGGCAGATACAATGAGCAGTTCTTC. Residues: CATLGGRYNEQFF.

The rearrangement joins TRBV5-1 to TRBJ1-2, with D possibly being TRBD1 (5 bases). CDR3 length: 16 amino acids. In germline, CDR1 is SGHRS, CDR2 YFSETQ. V lost 4 bases and J lost 3, with 19 bases in between. CDR3 loop: CASSPRGRGMDYGYTF. The CDR3 DNA follows: TGCGCCAGCAGCCCACGGGGCCGGGGCATGGACTATGGCTACACCTTC.

The sample holds one count of this clonotype. This CDR3 fails to terminate in the conserved phenylalanine or tryptophan, so it likely reflects a read error. The chain couples TRBV7-6 to TRBJ2-1, with D perhaps matching TRBD2 (6 bases). The CDR3 sequence is 12 residues long. CDR1 is SGHVS, CDR2 FNYEAQ, per germline. CDR3 coding DNA: TGTGCCAGCAGCCTAGCGCGGAGTGAGCAGTTCATC. It specifies CASSLARSEQFI.

This chain's CDR3 is CASSILFGEQFF. The CDR3 DNA follows: TGCGCCAGCAGCATCCTATTCGGGGAGCAGTTCTTC. This chain uses TRBV5-1 with TRBJ2-1; D is uncertain. CDR3 length: 12 residues. The V and J ends lost 4 bases and 10 bases respectively, with 12 bases between them. Germline CDR1 SGHRS, CDR2 YFSETQ.

This rearrangement joins TRBV7-3 to TRBJ1-6; 7 bases map to TRBD1. Germline trimming cut 3 bases from V and 13 bases from J; bases unmatched to any gene: 15. CDR1 is SGHTA, CDR2 FQGTGA, per germline. This CDR3 spans 16 amino acids. CDR3 bases: TGTGCCAGCAGCTTGGGGGAGGGGGCCTATAATGGCCCCCTCCACTTT. It codes for CASSLGEGAYNGPLHF.

Notes on this clonotype: Since the CDR3 does not end with the conserved phenylalanine or tryptophan, this likely comes from a read error. No DNA is shown, since the ends of the CDR3 on it are uncertain; the CDR3 is the one TCRdb lists. The chain recombines TRBV7-2 with TRBJ2-4; TRBD2 is the table's D call, not checked against the DNA. Germline V gene sequence: CDR1 SGHTA, CDR2 FQGNSA. Both ends counted, the CDR3 spans 13 residues. CDR3 protein: CASSLGVGLASET.

As regards this clonotype: One end of the junction varies from germline; a read error may be responsible. The chain is built from TRBV7-9 and TRBJ1-1; D perhaps matches TRBD1 (5 bases). The germline gives CDR1 SEHNR, CDR2 FQNEAQ (reference sequence). This CDR3 is 15 amino acids long. The CDR3 spells CASSLELAGNTKAFF. The CDR3 region has the DNA TGTGCCAGCAGCTTAGAGCTGGCAGGGAACACTAAAGCGTTCTTT.

The chain combines TRBV19 with TRBJ1-1; D ambiguous. The CDR3 totals 15 residues. Trimming removed 9 bases at V and 1 base at J, with 18 bases between. The germline CDR1 and CDR2 sequences are LNHDA and SQIVND (reference sequence). In DNA, the CDR3 is TGTGCCAGCAGCTTAGCTATCACAGCGAACACTGAAGCTTTCTTT. Translated: CASSLAITANTEAFF.